Listed below are T cell receptor beta chains from one sample, sequenced in a study of blood T cell repertoires in COVID-19. The data were produced by immunoSEQ multiplex PCR, yet TCRdb's version contains in-frame clones alone and is incomplete. Among about 33,000 clones listed, approximately 90% were seen once. The source material was peripheral blood. These receptors all stem from an elderly woman with active or convalescent COVID-19. Each CDR3 is given without its conserved first and last residue. Expanded clones are given a class, and other clones once, few, many or no size at all.

j_call: TRBJ2-7; clone_size: -; v_call: TRBV7-6; cdr3_aa: ASSPLGARTGIAYEQY
j_call: TRBJ1-5; clone_size: -; v_call: TRBV19; cdr3_aa: ASKNAASGQPQH
j_call: TRBJ2-1; clone_size: few; v_call: TRBV4-1; cdr3_aa: ASSQILAGGPNEQF
j_call: TRBJ2-3; clone_size: -; v_call: TRBV2; cdr3_aa: ASSWEGLATDTQY
j_call: TRBJ2-5; clone_size: -; v_call: TRBV29-1; cdr3_aa: SVRTGPHMY
j_call: TRBJ2-5; clone_size: -; v_call: TRBV30; cdr3_aa: AWAGQYQETQY
j_call: TRBJ1-2; clone_size: -; v_call: TRBV4-1; cdr3_aa: ASSQGGFRSYGYT
j_call: TRBJ1-6; clone_size: -; v_call: TRBV5-1; cdr3_aa: ASSAGGQGGSPLH
j_call: TRBJ1-5; clone_size: -; v_call: TRBV28; cdr3_aa: ASNTGTGGTFNQPQH
j_call: TRBJ1-2; clone_size: -; v_call: TRBV6-1; cdr3_aa: ASSEALNRGYGYT
j_call: TRBJ1-2; clone_size: once; v_call: TRBV5-5; cdr3_aa: ASSPLQGFSRHYGYT
j_call: TRBJ2-5; clone_size: -; v_call: TRBV5-4; cdr3_aa: ASSARLGGRETQY
j_call: TRBJ1-6; clone_size: -; v_call: TRBV6-4; cdr3_aa: ASNRTGVSSYNSPLH
j_call: TRBJ1-1; clone_size: -; v_call: TRBV6-5; cdr3_aa: ASGRQGMNTEAF
j_call: TRBJ2-1; clone_size: once; v_call: TRBV3-1/TRBV3-2; cdr3_aa: ASSQVPTRRQF
j_call: TRBJ1-1; clone_size: -; v_call: TRBV3-1/TRBV3-2; cdr3_aa: ASSHPPGTGWIEAF
j_call: TRBJ2-4; clone_size: once; v_call: TRBV7-2; cdr3_aa: ASSLGVSTRGLNIQY
j_call: TRBJ2-3; clone_size: -; v_call: TRBV11-2; cdr3_aa: ASSLVQGRDTQY
j_call: TRBJ1-5; clone_size: -; v_call: TRBV5-1; cdr3_aa: ASSLDGSNQPQH
j_call: TRBJ1-1; clone_size: -; v_call: TRBV30; cdr3_aa: AWETLPGGTGSLAAF
j_call: TRBJ2-3; clone_size: -; v_call: TRBV5-1; cdr3_aa: ASNAGGTTTDTQY
j_call: TRBJ1-1; clone_size: -; v_call: TRBV6-5; cdr3_aa: ASSYFPDLNTEAF
j_call: TRBJ1-4; clone_size: -; v_call: TRBV5-1; cdr3_aa: ASSFQAAGEKLF
j_call: TRBJ1-2; clone_size: -; v_call: TRBV9; cdr3_aa: ASSVDRGGGGYT
j_call: TRBJ2-2; clone_size: -; v_call: TRBV6-5; cdr3_aa: ASSRQVPGELF
j_call: TRBJ1-1; clone_size: -; v_call: TRBV6-5; cdr3_aa: ASRQKENTEAF
j_call: TRBJ2-2; clone_size: -; v_call: TRBV6-5; cdr3_aa: ASRVGGTNTGELF
j_call: TRBJ2-1; clone_size: -; v_call: TRBV4-1; cdr3_aa: ASSEVLLAGEQF
j_call: TRBJ1-2; clone_size: -; v_call: TRBV14; cdr3_aa: ASSPGHYGYT
j_call: TRBJ1-5; clone_size: -; v_call: TRBV5-4; cdr3_aa: ASSLGGGRQPQH
j_call: TRBJ2-5; clone_size: -; v_call: TRBV6-5; cdr3_aa: ASSQGRGPETQY
j_call: TRBJ1-2; clone_size: -; v_call: TRBV30; cdr3_aa: ANVVPNGYT
j_call: TRBJ2-5; clone_size: -; v_call: TRBV10-2; cdr3_aa: ASRAGPHWETQY
j_call: TRBJ2-3; clone_size: once; v_call: TRBV4-2; cdr3_aa: ASSPRGRGGVDTQY
j_call: TRBJ2-5; clone_size: -; v_call: TRBV12-5; cdr3_aa: ASGSQGLGTQY
j_call: TRBJ1-2; clone_size: -; v_call: TRBV7-2; cdr3_aa: ASSLVPQGQGNGYT
j_call: TRBJ1-3; clone_size: -; v_call: TRBV5-1; cdr3_aa: ASSKDSSSGNTIY
j_call: TRBJ1-1; clone_size: -; v_call: TRBV6-6; cdr3_aa: ASSKNGQGARTEAF
j_call: TRBJ1-1; clone_size: -; v_call: TRBV19; cdr3_aa: ASVGQMNTEAF
j_call: TRBJ2-7; clone_size: once; v_call: TRBV5-1; cdr3_aa: ASSWTGGIYEQY
j_call: TRBJ2-6; clone_size: -; v_call: TRBV6-1; cdr3_aa: ASSELRGSGANVLT
j_call: TRBJ1-1; clone_size: -; v_call: TRBV18; cdr3_aa: ASSTQGGDTEAF
j_call: TRBJ2-3; clone_size: -; v_call: TRBV5-4; cdr3_aa: ASSLAGGGGDTQY
j_call: TRBJ2-2; clone_size: -; v_call: TRBV13; cdr3_aa: ASSLVPRTGELF
j_call: TRBJ1-2; clone_size: -; v_call: TRBV29-1; cdr3_aa: SGVDRGYGYT
j_call: TRBJ1-2; clone_size: -; v_call: TRBV28; cdr3_aa: ASNGGWIYGYT
j_call: TRBJ1-5; clone_size: once; v_call: TRBV19; cdr3_aa: ASSILAPGNVNQPQH
j_call: TRBJ2-3; clone_size: -; v_call: TRBV5-4; cdr3_aa: ASSPAGWGAGGDTDTQY
j_call: TRBJ2-1; clone_size: -; v_call: TRBV10-2; cdr3_aa: ASRTGLAGDRYDNEQF
j_call: TRBJ1-6; clone_size: -; v_call: TRBV7-9; cdr3_aa: ASSLGWDRGSYNSPLH
j_call: TRBJ1-1; clone_size: -; v_call: TRBV18; cdr3_aa: ASSPQPGAEAF
j_call: TRBJ2-5; clone_size: -; v_call: TRBV6-5; cdr3_aa: ASSSLQETQY
j_call: TRBJ1-1; clone_size: -; v_call: TRBV12-3/TRBV12-4; cdr3_aa: ASSLSGTEEAF